This T cell receptor beta chain was recorded in a study of cytomegalovirus exposure and HLA in healthy donors. Study results and caveats: For cytomegalovirus status, the classifier reportedly gave diagnoses with high specificity and sensitivity. Sequence variants that were highly shared formed a cluster that was likely a sequencing artifact. The authors listed 164 TCR beta chains as cytomegalovirus-associated.

The CDR3 spans 14 residues. V shed 5 bases, J shed 2 bases, and the junction held 7 bases outside the gene matches. Per germline, CDR1 SGHDT and CDR2 YYEEEE. Points on this clone: Its antigen is not identified.

Both 60 Vbeta primers and 13 Jbeta primers went into the PCR. Authors' data handling: Approximately 80 million unique TCR beta chains, around 11 million of them shared, were counted by a later analysis. Sequencing was performed with immunoSEQ multiplex PCR; in TCRdb, only in-frame clones are kept and a portion is missing. The D gene and trimming were derived from the DNA, and the V and J assignments and clone size from that table. The data contain tens of thousands of clones, approximately 79% of them seen just once; the ten biggest clones take up about 12%. Sequenced: PBMCs. The chain links TRBV5-6 to TRBJ2-7, with 7 nucleotides matching TRBD1. The clonotype comes from a woman aged 40 to 55 in good health and CMV-seropositive. The CDR3 nucleotides are TGTGCCAGCAGGATGGGACAGAAACCCTACGAGCAGTACTTC. Amino acid sequence: CASRMGQKPYEQYF.